The source of this T cell receptor (beta chain) is a study of blood T cell repertoires in COVID-19. Whole-study context: The samples span acute and convalescent COVID-19 from the United States, Italy and Spain.

Original handling: Estimates of nucleated cell counts were drawn from the amplification of reference gene primers. TCRdb keeps only in-frame clones here, not all; method: immunoSEQ multiplex PCR. V and J calls plus clone size are reproduced from that table; the DNA served to infer D and trimming. The sample lists tens of thousands of clones, roughly 88% occurring once. The CDR3 contains 13 residues. The V segment lost 6 bases and the J segment 4 bases; nucleotides outside the gene matches: 6. Germline V gene lookup returns CDR1 SGHTS and CDR2 YDEGEE. The TCR comes from a human donor in a cohort sampled during active COVID-19. The source material was peripheral blood. The chain has TRBV5-8 and TRBJ1-2; 7 bases are shared with TRBD1. In DNA form, the CDR3 reads TGTGCCAGCAAGGGACGGGACAGCTATGGCTACACCTTC. Its protein product is CASKGRDSYGYTF.